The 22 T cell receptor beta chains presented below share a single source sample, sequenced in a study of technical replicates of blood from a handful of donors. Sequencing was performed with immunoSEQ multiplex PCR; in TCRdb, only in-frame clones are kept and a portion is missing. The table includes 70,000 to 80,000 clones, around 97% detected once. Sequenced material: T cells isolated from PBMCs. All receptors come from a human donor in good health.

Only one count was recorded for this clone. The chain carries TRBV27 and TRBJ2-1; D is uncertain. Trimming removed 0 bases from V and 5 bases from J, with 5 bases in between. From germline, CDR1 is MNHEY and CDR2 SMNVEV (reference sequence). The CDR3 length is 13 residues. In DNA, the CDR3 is TGTGCCAGCAGTTTATCAAGCCACAATGAGCAGTTCTTC. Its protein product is CASSLSSHNEQFF.

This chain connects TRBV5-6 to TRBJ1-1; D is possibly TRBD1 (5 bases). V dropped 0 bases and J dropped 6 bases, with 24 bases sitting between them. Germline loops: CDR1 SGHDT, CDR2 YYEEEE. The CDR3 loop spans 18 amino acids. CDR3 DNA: TGTGCCAGCAGCTTGGGCGGTGGCAGGGAGGTTTTTGGAGCTGAAGCTTTCTTT. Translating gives CASSLGGGREVFGAEAFF.

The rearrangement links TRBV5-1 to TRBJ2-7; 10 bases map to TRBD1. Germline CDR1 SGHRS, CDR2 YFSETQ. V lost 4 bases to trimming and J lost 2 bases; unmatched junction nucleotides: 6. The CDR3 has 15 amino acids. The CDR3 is CASSGTGAQAYEQYF. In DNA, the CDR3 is TGCGCCAGCAGCGGGACAGGGGCCCAAGCCTACGAGCAGTACTTC.

The CDR3 loop is CASSLALGLAGAYNEQFF. Here the CDR3 DNA reads TGTGCCAGCAGCTTAGCACTAGGACTAGCGGGAGCTTACAATGAGCAGTTCTTC. The genes are TRBV11-2 and TRBJ2-1, with TRBD2 matching over 13 bases. This CDR3 has 18 amino acids. V shed 1 base and J 4 bases; nucleotides not matched to a gene: 7. Germline CDR1 and CDR2: SGHAT and FQNNGV. The full variable domain, rest sourced from reference TRBV11-2 and TRBJ2-1, is EAGVAQSPRYKIIEKRQSVAFWCNPISGHATLYWYQQILGQGPKLLIQFQNNGVVDDSQLPKDRFSAERLKGVDSTLKIQPAKLEDSAVYLCASSLALGLAGAYNEQFFGPGTRLTVL.

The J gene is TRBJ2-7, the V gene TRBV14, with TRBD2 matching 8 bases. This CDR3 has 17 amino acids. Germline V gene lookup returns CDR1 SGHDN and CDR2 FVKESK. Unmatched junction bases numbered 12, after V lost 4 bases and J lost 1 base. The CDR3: CASSPHPPSGHSYEQYF. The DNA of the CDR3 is TGTGCCAGCAGCCCGCACCCCCCTAGCGGGCATTCCTACGAGCAGTACTTC.

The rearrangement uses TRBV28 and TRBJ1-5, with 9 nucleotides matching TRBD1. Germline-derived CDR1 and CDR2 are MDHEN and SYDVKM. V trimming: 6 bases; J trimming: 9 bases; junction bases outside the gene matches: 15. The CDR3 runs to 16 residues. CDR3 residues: CASSPRGQGLQGPQHF. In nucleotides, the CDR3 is TGTGCCAGCAGCCCCAGGGGACAGGGCCTTCAGGGGCCCCAGCATTTT.

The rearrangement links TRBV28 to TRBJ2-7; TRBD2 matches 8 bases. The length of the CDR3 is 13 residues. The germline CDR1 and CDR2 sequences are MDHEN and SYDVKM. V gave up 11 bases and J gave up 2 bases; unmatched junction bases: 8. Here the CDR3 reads CAGGVAGTYEQYF. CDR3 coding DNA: TGTGCCGGTGGGGTAGCGGGGACCTACGAGCAGTACTTC.

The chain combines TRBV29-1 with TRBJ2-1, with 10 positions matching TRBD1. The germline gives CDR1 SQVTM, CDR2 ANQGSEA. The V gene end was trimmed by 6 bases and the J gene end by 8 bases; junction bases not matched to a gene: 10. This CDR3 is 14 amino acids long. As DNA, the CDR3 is TGCAGCGTGACCCTGGACAGGGGGACGTATGAGCAGTTCTTC. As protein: CSVTLDRGTYEQFF.

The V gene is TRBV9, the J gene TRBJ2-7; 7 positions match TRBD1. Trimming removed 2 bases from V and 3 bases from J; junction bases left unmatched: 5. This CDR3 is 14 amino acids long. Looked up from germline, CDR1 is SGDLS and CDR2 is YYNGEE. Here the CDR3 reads CASSVDTGDYEQYF. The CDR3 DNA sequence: TGTGCCAGCAGCGTGGATACAGGGGACTACGAGCAGTACTTC.

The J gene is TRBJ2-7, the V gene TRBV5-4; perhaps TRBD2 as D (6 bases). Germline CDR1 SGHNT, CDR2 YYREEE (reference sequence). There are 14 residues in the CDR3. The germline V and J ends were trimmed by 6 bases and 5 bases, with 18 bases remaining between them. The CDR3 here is CASIWDSRRDEQYF. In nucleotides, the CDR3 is TGTGCCAGCATTTGGGACTCTAGACGAGACGAGCAGTACTTC.

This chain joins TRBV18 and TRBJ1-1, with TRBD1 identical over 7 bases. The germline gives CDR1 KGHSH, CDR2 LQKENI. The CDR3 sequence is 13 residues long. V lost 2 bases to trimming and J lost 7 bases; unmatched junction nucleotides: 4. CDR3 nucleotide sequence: TGTGCCAGCTCACCAAGGCCAGGGGGTGAAGCTTTCTTT. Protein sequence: CASSPRPGGEAFF.

CDR3 DNA sequence: TGTGCCAGCATCTCTCACAGCTCTTACAATGAGCAGTTCTTC. It specifies CASISHSSYNEQFF. V and J are TRBV28 and TRBJ2-1; no clear D. CDR3 length equals 14 residues. Germline V gene data show CDR1 as MDHEN and CDR2 as SYDVKM. V lost 7 bases and J lost 4, with 14 bases in between.

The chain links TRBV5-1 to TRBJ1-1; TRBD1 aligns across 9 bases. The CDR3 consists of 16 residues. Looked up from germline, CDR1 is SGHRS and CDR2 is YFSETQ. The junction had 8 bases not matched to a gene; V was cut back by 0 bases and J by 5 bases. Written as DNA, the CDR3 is TGCGCCAGCAGCTTGGGATTACAGGGGGCGAGTACTGAAGCTTTCTTT. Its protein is CASSLGLQGASTEAFF.

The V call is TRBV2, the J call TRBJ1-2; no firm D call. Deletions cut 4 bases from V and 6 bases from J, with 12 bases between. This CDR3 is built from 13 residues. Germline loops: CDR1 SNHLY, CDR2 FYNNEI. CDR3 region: CASSVISSNGYTF. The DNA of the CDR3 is TGTGCCAGCAGTGTGATTAGCAGCAATGGCTACACCTTC. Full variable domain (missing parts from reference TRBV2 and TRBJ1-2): EPEVTQTPSHQVTQMGQEVILRCVPISNHLYFYWYRQILGQKVEFLVSFYNNEISEKSEIFDDQFSVERPDGSNFTLKIRSTKLEDSAMYFCASSVISSNGYTFGSGTRLTVV.

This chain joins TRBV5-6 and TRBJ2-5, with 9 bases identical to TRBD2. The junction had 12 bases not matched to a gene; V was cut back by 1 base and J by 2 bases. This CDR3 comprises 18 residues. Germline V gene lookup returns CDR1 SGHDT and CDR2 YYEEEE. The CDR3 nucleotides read TGTGCCAGCAGCTTGCTCCTTCGTTTTAGCGGGAGACAAGAGACCCAGTACTTC. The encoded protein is CASSLLLRFSGRQETQYF.

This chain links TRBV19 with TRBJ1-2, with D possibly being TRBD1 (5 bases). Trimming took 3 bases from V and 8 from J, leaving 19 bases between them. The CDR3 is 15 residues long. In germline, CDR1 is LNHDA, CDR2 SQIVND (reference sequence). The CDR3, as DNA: TGTGCCAGTAGTATTAGTTCCCAGGGCTGGAACGGCTACACCTTC. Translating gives CASSISSQGWNGYTF. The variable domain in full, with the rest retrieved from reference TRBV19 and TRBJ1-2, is DGGITQSPKYLFRKEGQNVTLSCEQNLNHDAMYWYRQDPGQGLRLIYYSQIVNDFQKGDIAEGYSVSREKKESFPLTVTSAQKNPTAFYLCASSISSQGWNGYTFGSGTRLTVV.

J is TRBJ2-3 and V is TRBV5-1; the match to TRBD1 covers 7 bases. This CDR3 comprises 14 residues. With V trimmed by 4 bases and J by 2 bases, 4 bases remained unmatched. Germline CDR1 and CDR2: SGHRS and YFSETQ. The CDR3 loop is CASSPQGDTDTQYF. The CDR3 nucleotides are TGCGCCAGCAGCCCTCAGGGGGACACAGATACGCAGTATTTT.

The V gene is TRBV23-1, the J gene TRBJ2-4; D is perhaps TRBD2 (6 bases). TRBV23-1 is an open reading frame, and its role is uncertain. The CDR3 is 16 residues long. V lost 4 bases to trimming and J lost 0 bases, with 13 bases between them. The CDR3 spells CASSPYRRVAKNIQYF. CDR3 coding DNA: TGCGCCAGCAGTCCCTACAGGAGGGTAGCCAAAAACATTCAGTACTTC.

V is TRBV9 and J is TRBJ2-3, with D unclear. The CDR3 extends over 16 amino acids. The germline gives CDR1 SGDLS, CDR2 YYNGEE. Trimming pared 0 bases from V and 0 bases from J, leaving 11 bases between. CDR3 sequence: CASSVAGKTSTDTQYF. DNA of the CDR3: TGTGCCAGCAGCGTAGCTGGTAAAACTAGCACAGATACGCAGTATTTT.

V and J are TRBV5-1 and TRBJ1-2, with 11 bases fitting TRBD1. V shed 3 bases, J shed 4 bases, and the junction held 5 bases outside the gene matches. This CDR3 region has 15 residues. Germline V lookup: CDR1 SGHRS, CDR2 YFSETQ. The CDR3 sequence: CASSYGTGGSYGYTF. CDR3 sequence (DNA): TGCGCCAGCAGCTATGGGACAGGGGGTAGCTATGGCTACACCTTC.

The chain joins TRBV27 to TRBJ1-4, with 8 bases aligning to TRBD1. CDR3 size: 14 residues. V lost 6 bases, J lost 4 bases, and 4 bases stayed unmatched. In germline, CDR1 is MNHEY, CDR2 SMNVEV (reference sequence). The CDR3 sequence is CASSRTGINEKLFF. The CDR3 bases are TGTGCCAGCAGCCGGACAGGGATTAATGAAAAACTGTTTTTT.

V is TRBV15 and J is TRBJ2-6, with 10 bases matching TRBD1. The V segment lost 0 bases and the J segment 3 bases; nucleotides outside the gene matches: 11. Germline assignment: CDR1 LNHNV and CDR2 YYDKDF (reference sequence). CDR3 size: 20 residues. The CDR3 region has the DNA TGTGCCACCAGCAGAGATAACTTACGGGACAGGGGTGATGGGGCCAACGTCCTGACTTTC. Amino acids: CATSRDNLRDRGDGANVLTF.